Sequencing of this T cell receptor beta chain was carried out in a study of CD8 T cells in Susac syndrome. Reverse transcription of about 0.45 to 1 ug RNA used random hexamers. Coverage of TCR beta CDR3 amplification by immunoSEQ multiplex PCR extended to 54 Vbeta and 13 Jbeta. One entry per CDR3 protein, called by TCRdb with MiXCR from the immunoSEQ multiplex PCR reads. The table has 73,000 or so distinct CDR3 sequences, over 85% seen once. The sequenced material came from CD8+ T cells from PBMCs. The sequence derives from a human donor with multiple sclerosis.

The CDR3 DNA reads as TGCGCCAGCAGCCAAGGTACAGGCAGCTCCTACGAGCAGTACTTC. Protein product: CASSQGTGSSYEQYF. V gene TRBV4-3 combines with J gene TRBJ2-7; D might be TRBD1 (5 bases). Trimming took off 1 base at V and 0 bases at J, with 10 bases between the two ends. This CDR3 has 15 residues. The germline V gene encodes CDR1 LGHNA and CDR2 YSLEER.